Sequencing of this T cell receptor beta chain was carried out in a study of T cell responses to AZD1222 COVID-19 vaccine. Findings and limits, study-wide: Spike-specific TCR breadth and depth grew following two AZD1222 doses.

In regard to this clone: Its antigen is unknown.

The repertoire was sequenced with immunoSEQ multiplex PCR; TCRdb's copy has only in-frame clones and lacks some. This table holds roughly 140,000 clones, less than 95% found once. This CDR3 contains 14 residues. V lost 1 base and J 4 bases, leaving 8 bases between the germline ends. Germline V gene lookup returns CDR1 SGHTA and CDR2 FQGNSA. This clonotype was sampled from an adult in good health. The specimen was peripheral blood, collected on day 0 of AZD1222 vaccination. V is TRBV7-2 and J is TRBJ1-3; D not resolved. The CDR3 reads CASSLDGWGNTIYF. The CDR3 DNA is TGTGCCAGCAGCTTAGATGGGTGGGGAAACACCATATATTTT.